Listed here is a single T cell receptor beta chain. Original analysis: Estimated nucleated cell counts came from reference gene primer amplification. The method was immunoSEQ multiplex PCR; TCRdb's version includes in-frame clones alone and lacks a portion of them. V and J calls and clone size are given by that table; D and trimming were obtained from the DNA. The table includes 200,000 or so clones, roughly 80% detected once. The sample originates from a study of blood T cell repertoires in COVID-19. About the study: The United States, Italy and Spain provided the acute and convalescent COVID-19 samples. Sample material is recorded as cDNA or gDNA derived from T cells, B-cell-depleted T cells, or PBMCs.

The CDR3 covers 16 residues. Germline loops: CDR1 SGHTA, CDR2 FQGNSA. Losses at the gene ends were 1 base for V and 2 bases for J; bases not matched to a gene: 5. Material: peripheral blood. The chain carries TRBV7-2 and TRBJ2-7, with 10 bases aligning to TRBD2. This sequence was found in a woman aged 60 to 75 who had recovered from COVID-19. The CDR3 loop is CASSLVSSGGPYEQYF. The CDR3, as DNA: TGTGCCAGCAGCTTAGTTTCTAGCGGGGGTCCCTACGAGCAGTACTTC.